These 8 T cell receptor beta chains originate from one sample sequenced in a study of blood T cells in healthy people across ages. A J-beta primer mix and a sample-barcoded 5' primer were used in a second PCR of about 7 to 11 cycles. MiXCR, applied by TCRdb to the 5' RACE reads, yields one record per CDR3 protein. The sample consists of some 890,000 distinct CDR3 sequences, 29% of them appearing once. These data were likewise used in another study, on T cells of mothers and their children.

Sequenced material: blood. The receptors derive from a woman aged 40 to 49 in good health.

CDR3 sequence: CASGQGWYEQYF. For the CDR3, the DNA is TGTGCCAGCGGACAGGGGTGGTACGAGCAGTACTTC. The J gene is TRBJ2-7, the V gene TRBV19; 9 positions agree with TRBD1. Germline V gives CDR1 LNHDA, CDR2 SQIVND (reference sequence). The CDR3 loop spans 12 amino acids. With 9 bases clipped from V and 4 bases from J, the junction kept 4 bases outside the gene matches.

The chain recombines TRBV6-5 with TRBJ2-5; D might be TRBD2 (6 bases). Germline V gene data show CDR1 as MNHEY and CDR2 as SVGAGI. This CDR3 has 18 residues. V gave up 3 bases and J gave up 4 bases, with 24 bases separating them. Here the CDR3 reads CASSYRPQWGTRGETQYF. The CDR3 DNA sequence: TGTGCCAGCAGTTATCGGCCCCAATGGGGGACGCGGGGAGAGACCCAGTACTTC.

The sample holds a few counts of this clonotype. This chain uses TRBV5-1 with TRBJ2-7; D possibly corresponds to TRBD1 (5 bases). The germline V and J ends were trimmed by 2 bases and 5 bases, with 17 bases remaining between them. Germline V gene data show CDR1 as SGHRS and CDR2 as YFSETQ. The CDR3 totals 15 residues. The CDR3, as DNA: TGCGCCAGCAGCTTACAGATTCAGGGCTACGACGAGCAGTACTTC. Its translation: CASSLQIQGYDEQYF. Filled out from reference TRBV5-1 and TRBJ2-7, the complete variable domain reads KAGVTQTPRYLIKTRGQQVTLSCSPISGHRSVSWYQQTPGQGLQFLFEYFSETQRNKGNFPGRFSGRQFSNSRSEMNVSTLELGDSALYLCASSLQIQGYDEQYFGPGTRLTVT.

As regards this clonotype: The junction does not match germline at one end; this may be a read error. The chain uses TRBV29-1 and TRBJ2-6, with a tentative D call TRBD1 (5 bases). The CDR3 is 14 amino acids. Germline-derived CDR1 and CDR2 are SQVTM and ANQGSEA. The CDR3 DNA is TGCAGCGTTGACGTGGGGTCTGGGGCCAACGCCCTGACTTTC. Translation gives CSVDVGSGANALTF.

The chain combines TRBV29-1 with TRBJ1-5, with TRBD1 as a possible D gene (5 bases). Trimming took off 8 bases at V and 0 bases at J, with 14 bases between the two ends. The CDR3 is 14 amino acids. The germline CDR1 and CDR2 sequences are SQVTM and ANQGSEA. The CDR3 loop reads CSPPMGHSNQPQHF. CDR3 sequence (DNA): TGCAGCCCCCCCATGGGGCATAGCAATCAGCCCCAGCATTTT.

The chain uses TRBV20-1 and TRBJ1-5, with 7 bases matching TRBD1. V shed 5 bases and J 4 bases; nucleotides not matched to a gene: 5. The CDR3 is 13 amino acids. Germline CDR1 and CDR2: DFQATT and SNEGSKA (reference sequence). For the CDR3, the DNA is TGCAGTGCTTATGACAGGGATAATCAGCCCCAGCATTTT. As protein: CSAYDRDNQPQHF.

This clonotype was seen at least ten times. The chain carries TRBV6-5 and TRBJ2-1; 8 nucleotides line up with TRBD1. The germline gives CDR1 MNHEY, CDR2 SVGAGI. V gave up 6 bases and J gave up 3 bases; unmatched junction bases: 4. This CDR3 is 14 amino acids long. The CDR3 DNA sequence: TGTGCCAGCAGGATCAGGGGGCACTACAATGAGCAGTTCTTC. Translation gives CASRIRGHYNEQFF.

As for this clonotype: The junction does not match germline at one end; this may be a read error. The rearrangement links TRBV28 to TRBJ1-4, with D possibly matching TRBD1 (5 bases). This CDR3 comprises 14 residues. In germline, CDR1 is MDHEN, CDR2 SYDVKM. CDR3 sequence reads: CASRSGTANEKLFF. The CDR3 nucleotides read TGTGCCAGCCGAAGCGGGACCGCGAATGAGAAACTGTTTTTT. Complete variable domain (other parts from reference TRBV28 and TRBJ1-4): DVKVTQSSRYLVKRTGEKVFLECVQDMDHENMFWYRQDPGLGLRLIYFSYDVKMKEKGDIPEGYSVSREKKERFSLILESASTNQTSMYLCASRSGTANEKLFFGSGTQLSVL.